The 2 T cell receptor beta chains reported below all come from one sample, sequenced in a study of blood T cell repertoires in COVID-19. Some clones are missing from TCRdb's copy, which holds only in-frame ones; the method was immunoSEQ multiplex PCR. In the table there are about 44,000 clones, about 87% of which are singletons. Source material: peripheral blood. Receptors were obtained from a human donor in a cohort sampled during active COVID-19.

The CDR3 region is CASSDRVLRAEAFF. The CDR3 nucleotides read TGTGCCAGCAGCGACAGGGTTCTTAGGGCTGAAGCTTTCTTT. The V and J genes are TRBV6-5 and TRBJ1-1, with 7 bases matching TRBD1. CDR1 and CDR2 (germline): MNHEY, SVGAGI. CDR3 length equals 14 residues. After removal of 6 bases from V and 6 bases from J, the junction contained 10 bases not matched to a gene.

The V gene is TRBV18, the J gene TRBJ2-7, with 13 bases aligning to TRBD2. V was clipped by 6 bases and J by 4 bases; unmatched bases: 15. The CDR3 is made up of 18 amino acids. Germline values: CDR1 KGHSH, CDR2 LQKENI. The CDR3 is CASSLSGTSGAGAYEQYF. In DNA form, the CDR3 reads TGTGCCAGCTCTTTATCTGGGACTAGCGGGGCAGGGGCTTACGAGCAGTACTTC.